This TCR beta chain was sequenced during a study of blood T cells in healthy people across ages. A second PCR of roughly 6 to 12 cycles used a sample-barcoded 5' primer and a J-beta primer mix. TCRdb itself ran the 5' RACE reads through MiXCR, one entry per CDR3 protein. This sample has about 290,000 distinct CDR3 sequences; around 27% occur once, and the top ten carry over 25%. Findings and limits, study-wide: With age, beta diversity per million T cells declined roughly linearly, significantly by 30 to 50.

Turning to this clonotype: What it binds is not known.

Germline V gene data show CDR1 as ENHRY and CDR2 as SYGVKD. J lost 5 bases, V lost 2 bases, and 3 bases had no gene match. The CDR3 length is 15 residues. Sequencing was performed on blood. The TCR sequence derives from a woman aged 70-85 years in good health. The V call is TRBV10-3, the J call TRBJ1-4, with TRBD1 matching over 9 bases. CDR3 protein: CAISELGQGNEKLFF. The CDR3, as DNA: TGTGCCATCAGTGAGCTCGGACAGGGGAATGAAAAACTGTTTTTT.